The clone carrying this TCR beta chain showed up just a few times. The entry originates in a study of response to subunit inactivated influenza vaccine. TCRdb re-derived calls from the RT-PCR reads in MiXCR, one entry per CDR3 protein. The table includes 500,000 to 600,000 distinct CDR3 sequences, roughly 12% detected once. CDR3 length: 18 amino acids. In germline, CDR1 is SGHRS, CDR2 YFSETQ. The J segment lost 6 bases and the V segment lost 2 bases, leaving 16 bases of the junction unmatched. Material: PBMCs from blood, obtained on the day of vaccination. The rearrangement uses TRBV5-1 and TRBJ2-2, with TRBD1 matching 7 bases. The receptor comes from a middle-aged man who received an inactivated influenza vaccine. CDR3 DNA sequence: TGCGCCAGCAGCTTACGGACAGGAACGAGGCTGGGGCCCGGGGAGCTGTTTTTT. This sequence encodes CASSLRTGTRLGPGELFF.